What follows are 16 T cell receptor beta chains derived from one specimen sequenced in a study of radiotherapy plus CTLA-4 blockade in lung cancer. Data came from immunoSEQ multiplex PCR; TCRdb stores just in-frame clones and leaves some out. This table has around 80,000 clones, around 76% appearing once. The material sequenced was peripheral blood, taken from a patient treated with radiotherapy plus ipilimumab. The receptors were gathered from a human donor with non-small cell lung cancer whose response to radiotherapy plus ipilimumab could not be evaluated. Some clones in this sample may be carry-over from other donors' samples.

The gene calls are TRBV6-5 and TRBJ1-1; tentatively, D is TRBD1 (5 bases). The V gene's germline CDR1 is MNHEY and CDR2 SVGAGI. The CDR3 spans 12 residues. V lost 0 bases and J 7 bases, leaving 6 bases between the germline ends. The DNA for the CDR3 is TGTGCCAGCAGTTACTCTACAGGTGAAGCTTTCTTT. Translating it yields CASSYSTGEAFF.

The CDR3 spells CASSFGAGNYGYTF. Written as DNA, the CDR3 is TGTGCCAGCAGTTTTGGCGCGGGTAACTATGGCTACACCTTC. The rearrangement uses TRBV28 and TRBJ1-2, with D unresolved. Trimming pared 3 bases from V and 1 base from J, leaving 9 bases between. Germline CDR1 and CDR2: MDHEN and SYDVKM. This CDR3 comprises 14 residues.

This rearrangement joins TRBV19 to TRBJ2-7, with D possibly TRBD2 on 6 matching bases. CDR3 size: 12 residues. V was pared by 6 bases and J by 1 base, with 7 bases between. Germline V lookup: CDR1 LNHDA, CDR2 SQIVND (reference sequence). The CDR3 bases are TGTGCCAGTAGAGGGACTTCCTACGAGCAGTACTTC. Translated, it gives CASRGTSYEQYF.

This sequence joins TRBV6-5 and TRBJ2-7; 8 bases match TRBD1. CDR3 length: 14 amino acids. Germline loops: CDR1 MNHEY, CDR2 SVGAGI. The V segment lost 6 bases and the J segment 0 bases; nucleotides outside the gene matches: 4. CDR3 in amino acids: CASSLGQGSYEQYF. CDR3 DNA: TGTGCCAGCAGCCTAGGACAGGGCTCCTACGAGCAGTACTTC.

The rearrangement links TRBV29-1 to TRBJ2-5, with 8 bases fitting TRBD1. Germline V gene data show CDR1 as SQVTM and CDR2 as ANQGSEA. CDR3 length: 14 residues. J gave up 1 base and V 4 bases, and 5 bases lay outside the gene matches. CDR3 nucleotides: TGCAGCGTTGGGACAGGGTCCCGCCAAGAGACCCAGTACTTC. It is translated as CSVGTGSRQETQYF. The variable domain in full, completed from reference TRBV29-1 and TRBJ2-5, reads SAVISQKPSRDICQRGTSLTIQCQVDSQVTMMFWYRQQPGQSLTLIATANQGSEATYESGFVIDKFPISRPNLTFSTLTVSNMSPEDSSIYLCSVGTGSRQETQYFGPGTRLLVL.

This chain links TRBV9 with TRBJ2-3; 8 bases agree with TRBD2. The CDR3 is 15 amino acids. Per the germline V gene, CDR1 is SGDLS and CDR2 is YYNGEE. The ends lost 1 base at V and 6 bases at J; junction bases unmatched: 7. CDR3 DNA sequence: TGTGCCAGCAGCGTACATTCGGGGGGGCTCGATACGCAGTATTTT. Translated: CASSVHSGGLDTQYF.

The table lists this clone with a count of one. The chain couples TRBV5-4 to TRBJ2-5; tentatively, D is TRBD1 (5 bases). The CDR3 runs to 14 residues. Germline CDR1 SGHNT, CDR2 YYREEE (reference sequence). Trimming left V 4 bases short and J 3 bases short, with 13 bases between. Here the CDR3 reads CASSLVTGEETQYF. CDR3 in DNA: TGTGCCAGCAGCCTTGTTACAGGAGAAGAGACCCAGTACTTC.

The V call is TRBV4-2, the J call TRBJ2-1; 7 bases line up with TRBD2. Germline lookup yields CDR1 LGHNA and CDR2 YNFKEQ. The CDR3 spans 15 residues. V lost 0 bases and J lost 4; bases outside the gene matches: 3. CDR3 loop: CASSQDRGDYNEQFF. DNA for the CDR3: TGTGCCAGCAGCCAAGACCGGGGGGATTACAATGAGCAGTTCTTC.

V gene TRBV7-2 combines with J gene TRBJ1-1, with a weak D call TRBD1 (5 bases). This CDR3 region has 14 residues. Germline lookup yields CDR1 SGHTA and CDR2 FQGNSA. V was pared by 5 bases and J by 0 bases, with 10 bases between. Here the CDR3 reads CASSLGTVNTEAFF. The DNA of the CDR3 is TGTGCCAGCAGCCTCGGGACTGTGAACACTGAAGCTTTCTTT.

V is TRBV27 and J is TRBJ2-1; D perhaps matches TRBD2 (7 bases). With 3 bases removed from V and 6 bases from J, the gap between germline ends came to 21 bases. The CDR3 spans 17 residues. Per germline, CDR1 MNHEY and CDR2 SMNVEV (reference sequence). The CDR3 DNA follows: TGTGCCAGCAGTTTTGGCGGGGGACATCAGGGCGGCAATGAGCAGTTCTTC. Its translation is CASSFGGGHQGGNEQFF.

This chain joins TRBV18 and TRBJ2-7; 8 nucleotides line up with TRBD1. Germline lookup yields CDR1 KGHSH and CDR2 LQKENI. This CDR3 contains 14 residues. With V trimmed by 6 bases and J by 5 bases, 9 bases remained unmatched. The CDR3 spells CASSERTGRDEQYF. The CDR3 nucleotides are TGTGCCAGCTCGGAGAGGACAGGGCGGGACGAGCAGTACTTC.

The genes are TRBV1 and TRBJ1-6; the DNA was not compared with TRBD1, the D call given in the table. TRBV1 counts as a pseudogene. This CDR3 comprises 14 residues. Here the CDR3 reads CTSSQEQGTSPLHF. The CDR3 DNA reads TGCACCAGCAGCCAGGAACAGGGGACTTCGCCCCTCCACTTT.

This clone was detected once. The chain joins TRBV7-8 to TRBJ2-7, with D possibly TRBD1 on 5 matching bases. CDR1 and CDR2 from the germline V gene are SGHVS and FQNEAQ. V was cut by 2 bases and J by 2 bases, with 22 bases left in between. The CDR3 totals 18 residues. CDR3 loop: CASSLSTSLTATPYEQYF. The CDR3 nucleotides are TGTGCCAGCAGCTTATCTACAAGCCTGACAGCGACTCCCTACGAGCAGTACTTC.

V usage is TRBV6-1 and J usage is TRBJ1-4; D gene ambiguous. The germline V gene encodes CDR1 MNHNS and CDR2 SASEGT. The CDR3 has 15 amino acids. Between the trimmed V and J ends, which lost 10 bases and 8 bases, there was a span of 23 bases. The CDR3 DNA reads as TGTGCCACCATCGATCGGGAGCGCGGAGGCGAAAAACTGTTTTTT. Encoded protein: CATIDRERGGEKLFF.

The chain is built from TRBV28 and TRBJ2-7; D is ambiguous. The V end lost 10 bases, the J end lost 5 bases, and 9 bases lay between the germline ends. The V gene's germline CDR1 is MDHEN and CDR2 SYDVKM. There are 10 residues in the CDR3. CDR3 sequence: CATSQNEQYF. The CDR3, as DNA: TGTGCCACCTCACAGAACGAGCAGTACTTC.

V usage is TRBV19 and J usage is TRBJ2-7; TRBD2 agrees at 8 bases. This CDR3 contains 13 residues. Germline trimming cut 7 bases from V and 4 bases from J; bases unmatched to any gene: 6. Germline CDR1 is LNHDA and CDR2 is SQIVND (reference sequence). The CDR3 nucleotides are TGTGCCAGTACCCTCGGGAGGGGATACGAGCAGTACTTC. This encodes CASTLGRGYEQYF.